This T cell receptor beta chain was profiled in a study of T cells after yellow fever vaccination. Study-level results: Contaminating bulk clonotypes could be abundant in FACS-sorted repertoires. Once the booster was given, most primary-vaccination clones reappeared, at just over 95% for CD4 and 88% for CD8.

This clonotype was recorded a few times. Its specificity is not known. CDR1 and CDR2 from the germline V gene are SGDLS and YYNGEE. CDR3 length: 14 residues. Trimming stripped 1 base from V and 6 bases from J, with 14 bases between. Making TCR cDNA involved 5'RACE template switching, which added UMIs and a universal primer site. TCRdb passed the 5' RACE reads through MiXCR, listing each CDR3 protein once. The repertoire has approximately 260,000 distinct CDR3 sequences, 10% to 15% of them found once; the top ten carry less than 0.55%. The chain has TRBV9 and TRBJ2-7; D is undetermined. Sequencing used CD4+ T cells sorted from PBMCs, obtained 45 days after the yellow fever booster vaccination. The source is a young man who received the YFV17D yellow fever vaccine. For the CDR3, the DNA is TGTGCCAGCAGCGTACAGTTTTCAAAGGGCGAGCAGTACTTC. As protein: CASSVQFSKGEQYF.